The 14 T cell receptor beta chains below all came from one sample that was sequenced in a study of metastatic and nonmetastatic thyroid tumors. Prior to thyroid surgery, none of the patients had received any treatment. MiXCR was used by TCRdb to re-call the PCR reads. The sample has more than 20,000 clones; about 10% are singletons. The specimen sequenced was blood. Source of these receptors: a female donor with papillary thyroid cancer or a benign thyroid nodule (not recorded which). Some clones in this sample may be carry-over from other donors' samples.

This clone has a count of ten or more. The CDR3 here is CASSFLAGTETQYF. The CDR3 bases are TGCGCCAGCAGCTTTCTAGCGGGAACTGAGACCCAGTACTTC. V gene TRBV5-1 combines with J gene TRBJ2-5; 9 bases agree with TRBD2. V gave up 2 bases and J gave up 5 bases; unmatched junction bases: 4. The CDR3 extends over 14 amino acids. Germline CDR1 and CDR2: SGHRS and YFSETQ.

By share, this clone ranks as medium-sized. The genes are TRBV25-1 and TRBJ2-1; TRBD2 agrees at 7 bases. Trimming cost V 6 bases and J 4 bases; bases outside gene matches: 6. The CDR3 runs 14 residues. CDR1 is MGHDK, CDR2 SYGVNS, per germline. CDR3 DNA sequence: TGTGCCAGCAGCCAGACTAGCAGATACAATGAGCAGTTCTTC. This gives the protein CASSQTSRYNEQFF.

This clone is medium-sized within its sample. The chain is built from TRBV6-1 and TRBJ1-1, with a possible D match to TRBD1 (6 bases). V shed 8 bases and J shed 4 bases, with 14 bases lying between them. Germline CDR1 and CDR2: MNHNS and SASEGT. The CDR3 is 13 residues long. DNA of the CDR3: TGTGCCAGCGTGCATGGGGGGCCCACTGAAGCTTTCTTT. Its translation: CASVHGGPTEAFF.

This clone showed up many times. The chain links TRBV5-5 to TRBJ1-5; unclear D gene. Germline loops: CDR1 SGHKS, CDR2 YYEKEE (reference sequence). This CDR3 is 14 amino acids long. V gave up 4 bases and J gave up 4 bases, with 12 bases separating them. DNA of the CDR3: TGTGCCAGCAGCCCCGGAGGGAGGAATCAGCCCCAGCATTTT. Its protein is CASSPGGRNQPQHF.

At least ten counts were recorded for this clone. The gene calls are TRBV27 and TRBJ2-2, with D perhaps TRBD2 (6 bases). V lost 5 bases, J lost 5 bases, and 18 bases lay in between. The CDR3 is made up of 16 amino acids. Germline CDR1 is MNHEY and CDR2 is SMNVEV (reference sequence). The CDR3 sequence is CASSTPGSGGTGELFF. CDR3 bases: TGTGCCAGCAGTACTCCCGGGTCCGGAGGGACCGGGGAGCTGTTTTTT.

There are a few counts of this clone. This chain connects TRBV6-6 to TRBJ2-7; D is undetermined. Trimming pared 0 bases from V and 0 bases from J, leaving 9 bases between. The CDR3 contains 15 residues. Germline-derived CDR1 and CDR2 are MNHNY and SVGAGI (reference sequence). The CDR3 loop reads CASSYSTLVSYEQYF. The CDR3 nucleotides are TGTGCCAGCAGTTACTCGACTCTAGTCTCCTACGAGCAGTACTTC.

CDR3 sequence (DNA): TGTGCCAGCAGCTCACTAGCGGGTGGGACCGGGGAGCTGTTTTTT. The encoded protein is CASSSLAGGTGELFF. The V gene is TRBV7-3, the J gene TRBJ2-2; 9 nucleotides agree with TRBD2. The CDR3 is 15 amino acids. Germline CDR1 and CDR2: SGHTA and FQGTGA. The V and J ends lost 4 bases and 5 bases, in that order; junction bases with no gene match: 5.

A word on this clone: A single base separates this from a much larger clone, so it may be a read error. The gene calls are TRBV5-6 and TRBJ1-4; perhaps TRBD1 as D (5 bases). V shed 4 bases and J shed 8 bases, with 12 bases lying between them. The CDR3 contains 13 residues. CDR1 is SGHDT and CDR2 is YYEEEE in the germline V gene. The CDR3 DNA follows: TGTGCCAGCAGCGGTGGGACCCTAGAAAAACTGTTTTTT. It specifies CASSGGTLEKLFF.

This clone appeared many times. This rearrangement joins TRBV2 to TRBJ1-2; TRBD1 aligns across 7 bases. Germline trimming cut 2 bases from V and 6 bases from J; bases unmatched to any gene: 6. This CDR3 has 14 residues. The V gene's germline CDR1 is SNHLY and CDR2 FYNNEI. The CDR3 region is CASSERGRGDGYTF. CDR3 in DNA: TGTGCCAGCAGTGAACGGGGCAGGGGGGATGGCTACACCTTC. Full variable domain (outside the CDR3, taken from reference TRBV2 and TRBJ1-2): EPEVTQTPSHQVTQMGQEVILRCVPISNHLYFYWYRQILGQKVEFLVSFYNNEISEKSEIFDDQFSVERPDGSNFTLKIRSTKLEDSAMYFCASSERGRGDGYTFGSGTRLTVV.

This clone appeared a few times. A much larger clone sits a single nucleotide away, making a read error possible. Other DNA sequences in the same sample also yield this CDR3. This chain links TRBV27 with TRBJ1-4; D may be TRBD1 (6 bases). Trimming left V 7 bases short and J 0 bases short, with 12 bases between. The CDR3 spans 15 residues. Germline loops: CDR1 MNHEY, CDR2 SMNVEV (reference sequence). The CDR3 is CASKTGVATNEKLFF. The CDR3 DNA follows: TGTGCCAGCAAGACAGGTGTCGCAACTAATGAAAAACTGTTTTTT.

This clone was detected ten times or more. The V call is TRBV6-1, the J call TRBJ1-1; 8 bases align to TRBD1. Germline V gene data show CDR1 as MNHNS and CDR2 as SASEGT. V gave up 7 bases and J gave up 3 bases; unmatched junction bases: 7. The CDR3 spans 14 residues. DNA for the CDR3: TGTGCCAGCATTTCCTCACAGGGGGACACTGAAGCTTTCTTT. This gives the protein CASISSQGDTEAFF.

Many counts were recorded for this clone. The chain links TRBV12-3 or TRBV12-4 to TRBJ1-2; no clear D. The germline V and J ends were trimmed by 6 bases and 4 bases, with 12 bases remaining between them. CDR3 length equals 13 residues. CDR3 nucleotide sequence: TGTGCCAGCAGCCAGGACCATTTCTATGGCTACACCTTC. Amino acid sequence: CASSQDHFYGYTF.

The sample holds many counts of this clone. The chain employs TRBV28 and TRBJ2-1, with 10 positions matching TRBD2. Germline loops: CDR1 MDHEN, CDR2 SYDVKM. CDR3 length equals 19 residues. Germline trimming cut 3 bases from V and 0 bases from J; bases unmatched to any gene: 11. This CDR3 reads CASSFPLGASGSSYNEQFF. The CDR3 DNA follows: TGTGCCAGCAGTTTCCCTCTTGGGGCTAGCGGGAGCTCCTACAATGAGCAGTTCTTC.

This clone is categorized as medium-sized. This chain connects TRBV6-1 to TRBJ2-2; D is ambiguous. V was pared by 5 bases and J by 4 bases, with 14 bases between. The CDR3 has 15 residues. CDR1 is MNHNS and CDR2 is SASEGT in the germline V gene. The CDR3 loop is CASSSNPYSTGELFF. CDR3 DNA sequence: TGTGCCAGCAGTTCGAACCCGTATAGCACCGGGGAGCTGTTTTTT.